One sample yielded the 9 T cell receptor beta chains listed below, sequenced in a study of blood T cell repertoires in COVID-19 (dated by TCRdb to about 2020). Library method: the immunoSEQ multiplex PCR assay. TCRdb mirrors the immuneACCESS table, restricted to in-frame sequences. Some clones are absent from its copies; in checked studies, under half trace to an unresolved V gene, and the reason for the others is unknown. For this sample the table gives some 180,000 clones, of which 90% were detected only once. The ten largest clonotypes hold approximately 0.64% of the sample. The sequencing input was peripheral blood. The receptor set was obtained from a man over 45 with acute or convalescent COVID-19.

This rearrangement joins TRBV28 to TRBJ1-2; no clear D gene. Germline-derived CDR1 and CDR2 are MDHEN and SYDVKM. This CDR3 region has 11 residues. The V and J ends lost 6 bases and 6 bases respectively, with 8 bases between them. The CDR3 loop is CASSLLNGYTF. Written as DNA, the CDR3 is TGTGCCAGCAGCCTCCTAAATGGCTACACCTTC.

The chain links TRBV7-6 to TRBJ2-2; D might be TRBD1 (6 bases). V lost 10 bases and J lost 6, with 12 bases in between. Germline V CDR1 and CDR2: SGHVS, FNYEAQ. This CDR3 contains 12 residues. CDR3 loop: CAISQGAGELFF. CDR3 sequence (DNA): TGTGCCATTTCACAGGGCGCCGGGGAGCTGTTTTTT.

The rearrangement joins TRBV7-8 to TRBJ1-4; possible D gene TRBD1, 6 bases. The germline V gene encodes CDR1 SGHVS and CDR2 FQNEAQ. The CDR3 is made up of 16 amino acids. The germline V and J ends were trimmed by 5 bases and 1 base, with 14 bases remaining between them. The CDR3 loop reads CASSAHAQGTNEKLFF. CDR3 DNA sequence: TGTGCCAGCAGCGCCCACGCACAGGGAACTAATGAAAAACTGTTTTTT.

CDR3 DNA sequence: TGTGCTAGTGGTCAAGGGACAATCTTAAGCTCTGGAAACACCATATATTTT. This codes for CASGQGTILSSGNTIYF. The rearrangement uses TRBV12-5 and TRBJ1-3, with D possibly matching TRBD1 (6 bases). Per the germline V gene, CDR1 is LGHNT and CDR2 is FRNRAP. Trimming removed 5 bases from V and 0 bases from J, with 17 bases in between. This CDR3 is built from 17 residues.

The chain combines TRBV18 with TRBJ1-5; no reliable D call. This CDR3 is 15 amino acids long. The V end was cut by 5 bases, the J end by 6 bases, with 17 bases between. The V gene's germline CDR1 is KGHSH and CDR2 LQKENI. CDR3 DNA: TGTGCCAGCTCAGACGACTCGCCGGGGATTCAGCCCCAGCATTTT. Translation: CASSDDSPGIQPQHF.

Turning to this clone: The sample holds other DNA sequences that translate to the same CDR3. The gene calls are TRBV3-1 (or the pseudogene TRBV3-2) and TRBJ2-1; 13 nucleotides match TRBD2. With 4 bases clipped from V and 4 bases from J, the junction kept 1 base outside the gene matches. This CDR3 contains 15 residues. Germline CDR1 is LGHDT and CDR2 is YNNKEL (reference sequence). In nucleotides, the CDR3 is TGTGCCAGCAGCCCGGGACTAGCGGGGTACAATGAGCAGTTCTTC. Its protein product is CASSPGLAGYNEQFF.

The chain uses TRBV29-1 and TRBJ1-1; D uncertain. The germline gives CDR1 SQVTM, CDR2 ANQGSEA. V was cut by 3 bases and J by 7 bases, with 12 bases left in between. The CDR3 loop spans 12 amino acids. The CDR3 sequence is CSVESGSGEAFF. As DNA, the CDR3 is TGCAGCGTTGAGAGCGGGAGTGGTGAAGCTTTCTTT.

The chain couples TRBV6-5 to TRBJ2-7, with 10 bases that match TRBD1. Germline V CDR1 and CDR2: MNHEY, SVGAGI. This CDR3 contains 15 residues. V dropped 4 bases and J dropped 5; count of bases not matched to a gene: 8. The CDR3 sequence is CASSFRTGGSDEQYF. In DNA, the CDR3 is TGTGCCAGCAGTTTTAGGACAGGGGGTTCCGACGAGCAGTACTTC.

This chain uses TRBV29-1 with TRBJ2-3, with 8 bases matching TRBD1. CDR1 SQVTM and CDR2 ANQGSEA come from the germline V gene. Trimming took 6 bases from V and 1 from J; bases not matched to a gene: 0. The CDR3 loop spans 12 amino acids. The CDR3 region is CSVTGGTDTQYF. CDR3 nucleotide sequence: TGCAGCGTGACAGGGGGCACAGATACGCAGTATTTT.